The next 24 T cell receptor beta chains were all read from a single sample in a study of regulatory T cells in long-lasting Graves disease. Regarding time point: persistent/refractory GD, antithyroid drugs over 5 years with positive TRAb. PBMCs were the source of the RNA used for TCR sequencing. Arm-PCR of CDR3 regions and iRepertoire HTBI primers were the basis on which TCR beta libraries were built. TCRdb reprocessed the multiplex PCR reads with MiXCR, giving one entry per CDR3 protein. Of roughly 300,000 distinct CDR3 sequences in the sample, under 25% were seen once. The sample consisted of peripheral blood mononuclear cells (PBMCs), taken when the disease was refractory, from a patient treated with antithyroid drugs. Receptors were obtained from a female donor with Graves disease.

This clonotype has a handful of counts. The CDR3: CSARGTGTYEQYF. DNA for the CDR3: TGCAGTGCTAGGGGGACAGGGACCTACGAGCAGTACTTC. V usage is TRBV20-1 and J usage is TRBJ2-7, with 9 nucleotides matching TRBD1. Germline V gives CDR1 DFQATT, CDR2 SNEGSKA (reference sequence). CDR3 length equals 13 residues. After removal of 3 bases from V and 2 bases from J, the junction contained 2 bases not matched to a gene.

This clonotype was detected only a few times. The rearrangement joins TRBV6-1 to TRBJ1-1; no definite D call. V was shortened by 6 bases and J by 4 bases, with 12 bases between the two germline ends. The CDR3 is 13 amino acids. Germline loops: CDR1 MNHNS, CDR2 SASEGT. CDR3 protein: CASRETFATEAFF. For the CDR3, the DNA is TGTGCCAGCAGGGAGACTTTTGCCACTGAAGCTTTCTTT.

This clonotype was observed a few times. The chain employs TRBV5-5 and TRBJ2-7; D remains ambiguous. V lost 6 bases, J lost 3 bases, and 19 bases lay in between. The germline V gene has CDR1 SGHKS and CDR2 YYEKEE (reference sequence). The CDR3 has 15 amino acids. The CDR3 loop is CASTDRAPLHYEQYF. The CDR3 DNA reads as TGTGCCAGCACAGACCGGGCCCCCTTGCACTACGAGCAGTACTTC.

With regard to this clonotype: A read error is possible here, since a much larger clone lies one base away. The chain joins TRBV6-2 or TRBV6-3 to TRBJ2-7; TRBD2 agrees at 9 bases. CDR1 and CDR2 from the germline V gene are MNHEY and SVGEGT. The CDR3 is made up of 15 amino acids. CDR3 bases: TGTGCCAGCAGTTTGGGTAGCGGGAGCTCCTACGAGCAGTGCTTC. Translating it yields CASSLGSGSSYEQCF.

The chain links TRBV28 to TRBJ2-1; the D gene is possibly TRBD2 (6 bases). Germline loops: CDR1 MDHEN, CDR2 SYDVKM. The CDR3 totals 15 residues. With 6 bases removed from V and 6 bases from J, the gap between germline ends came to 18 bases. The CDR3 DNA reads as TGTGCCAGCAGCCCTCCAGGAGGGCCAAGCAATGAGCAGTTCTTC. It is translated as CASSPPGGPSNEQFF.

The rearrangement links TRBV7-3 to TRBJ2-2; D gene ambiguous. CDR3 length equals 15 residues. Germline V gene data show CDR1 as SGHTA and CDR2 as FQGTGA. Trimming removed 0 bases at V and 0 bases at J, with 5 bases between. The CDR3 reads CASSLTGTNTGELFF. In DNA form, the CDR3 reads TGTGCCAGCAGCTTAACGGGCACGAACACCGGGGAGCTGTTTTTT.

This clonotype has a handful of counts. The V call is TRBV4-1, the J call TRBJ2-7, with D unresolved. The V gene's germline CDR1 is MGHRA and CDR2 YSYEKL. Trimming stripped 0 bases from V and 9 bases from J, with 12 bases between. The CDR3 contains 13 residues. CDR3 amino acids: CASSQDTSMGQYF. For the CDR3, the DNA is TGCGCCAGCAGCCAAGATACTTCCATGGGGCAGTACTTC.

Comment on this clonotype: A junction end diverges from the germline sequence, so it may reflect a read error. The chain links TRBV28 to TRBJ2-5, with a possible D match to TRBD2 (7 bases). This CDR3 spans 17 amino acids. The germline CDR1 and CDR2 sequences are MDHEN and SYDVKM. The CDR3 nucleotides read TGTGCCAGCAGTCTAAGGGGGACCAGCGGGGACCAAGGGACCCAGTACTTC. Protein product: CASSLRGTSGDQGTQYF.

In its sample, this clonotype was seen many times. This chain joins TRBV2 and TRBJ1-6, with TRBD1 matching over 9 bases. In germline, CDR1 is SNHLY, CDR2 FYNNEI. This CDR3 has 13 amino acids. After removal of 8 bases from V and 10 bases from J, the junction contained 6 bases not matched to a gene. Written as DNA, the CDR3 is TGTGCCAGCGGGACAGGGATGGGGTCACCCCTCCACTTT. This gives the protein CASGTGMGSPLHF.

The rearrangement uses TRBV7-9 and TRBJ1-2, with 7 nucleotides matching TRBD1. Germline CDR1 SEHNR, CDR2 FQNEAQ (reference sequence). The J segment lost 3 bases and the V segment lost 4 bases, leaving 2 bases of the junction unmatched. This CDR3 has 13 amino acids. The CDR3 loop is CASSWGQHYGYTF. CDR3 coding DNA: TGTGCCAGCAGCTGGGGACAGCACTATGGCTACACCTTC.

This clonotype was seen only a few times. The genes are TRBV14 and TRBJ2-7; no definite D call. V lost 0 bases and J 3 bases, leaving 6 bases between the germline ends. CDR1 SGHDN and CDR2 FVKESK come from the germline V gene. The CDR3 length is 13 residues. The CDR3 is CASSQDFNYEQYF. The CDR3, as DNA: TGTGCCAGCAGCCAAGATTTTAACTACGAGCAGTACTTC.

At least ten counts were recorded for this clonotype. The chain couples TRBV6-5 to TRBJ1-2; D possibly corresponds to TRBD1 (5 bases). CDR3 length: 16 residues. Per germline, CDR1 MNHEY and CDR2 SVGAGI. V was trimmed by 2 bases and J by 1 base, leaving 14 bases between them. The CDR3 protein is CASSYTGRDLNYGYTF. Written as DNA, the CDR3 is TGTGCCAGCAGTTACACGGGCAGGGACCTTAACTATGGCTACACCTTC.

This clonotype has at least ten counts. The rearrangement joins TRBV20-1 to TRBJ1-5, with D possibly TRBD1 on 6 matching bases. CDR3 size: 15 residues. V shed 5 bases and J shed 4 bases, with 18 bases lying between them. Germline CDR1 reads DFQATT; CDR2 reads SNEGSKA (reference sequence). The CDR3 sequence: CSAWGPGMGNQPQHF. CDR3 coding DNA: TGCAGTGCTTGGGGGCCGGGGATGGGGAATCAGCCCCAGCATTTT.

V gene TRBV6-1 combines with J gene TRBJ2-2, with D possibly TRBD2 on 5 matching bases. CDR1 is MNHNS, CDR2 SASEGT, per germline. The CDR3 has 14 residues. Deletions cut 6 bases from V and 3 bases from J, with 11 bases between. DNA for the CDR3: TGTGCCAGCAGGTCGGACTGGTACACCGGGGAGCTGTTTTTT. This gives the protein CASRSDWYTGELFF.

This clonotype was detected a few times. The chain recombines TRBV12-3 or TRBV12-4 with TRBJ2-1, with 7 bases identical to TRBD2. The length of the CDR3 is 15 residues. V trimming: 1 base; J trimming: 5 bases; junction bases outside the gene matches: 5. The CDR3 is CASSLGVAGHNEQFF. The CDR3 DNA sequence: TGTGCCAGCAGTTTAGGAGTAGCGGGCCACAATGAGCAGTTCTTC.

At least ten counts were recorded for this clonotype. CDR3 coding DNA: TGTGCCAGCAGCCCCGGACAGGGCGCCGAGACCCAGTACTTC. Translating gives CASSPGQGAETQYF. The chain is built from TRBV9 and TRBJ2-5, with 8 bases aligning to TRBD1. Germline V lookup: CDR1 SGDLS, CDR2 YYNGEE. Germline trimming cut 4 bases from V and 5 bases from J; bases unmatched to any gene: 7. The CDR3 covers 14 residues.

Many counts were recorded for this clonotype. The chain couples TRBV28 to TRBJ1-3; 7 nucleotides line up with TRBD1. This CDR3 has 17 amino acids. Germline loops: CDR1 MDHEN, CDR2 SYDVKM. The J segment lost 0 bases and the V segment lost 0 bases, leaving 5 bases of the junction unmatched. The CDR3 region has the DNA TGTGCCAGCAGTTTATGGGGCACAGGGGTCTCTGGAAACACCATATATTTT. Translation: CASSLWGTGVSGNTIYF.

This sequence joins TRBV5-1 and TRBJ2-2; D remains unclear. From germline, CDR1 is SGHRS and CDR2 YFSETQ. The V and J ends lost 3 bases and 0 bases respectively, with 9 bases between them. The CDR3 sequence is 15 residues long. DNA of the CDR3: TGCGCCAGCAGCTCGGACGGATCGAACACCGGGGAGCTGTTTTTT. Residues: CASSSDGSNTGELFF.

This clonotype was seen repeatedly, ten times or more. The V and J genes are TRBV7-2 and TRBJ2-5; D tentatively fits TRBD1 or TRBD2 (5 bases each). Germline loops: CDR1 SGHTA, CDR2 FQGNSA. With 0 bases removed from V and 7 bases from J, the gap between germline ends came to 15 bases. This CDR3 has 15 residues. The CDR3 protein is CASSLADPGAGTQYF. CDR3 DNA: TGTGCCAGCAGCTTAGCGGACCCTGGGGCGGGGACCCAGTACTTC.

The table lists this clonotype with many counts. This chain connects TRBV18 to TRBJ1-2, with 7 nucleotides matching TRBD1. The CDR3 sequence is 14 residues long. Germline values: CDR1 KGHSH, CDR2 LQKENI. Trimming cost V 2 bases and J 1 base; bases outside gene matches: 1. The CDR3 is CASSPGDSNYGYTF. CDR3 in DNA: TGTGCCAGCTCACCAGGGGACAGTAACTATGGCTACACCTTC.

At least ten counts were recorded for this clonotype. J is TRBJ1-5 and V is TRBV28, with D unresolved. CDR1 is MDHEN, CDR2 SYDVKM, per germline. The V end lost 4 bases, the J end lost 6 bases, and 13 bases lay between the germline ends. The CDR3 has 14 amino acids. CDR3 sequence reads: CASSYGGNSQPQHF. The CDR3 DNA reads as TGTGCCAGCAGTTACGGTGGCAATAGTCAGCCCCAGCATTTT. Full variable domain (rest looked up from reference TRBV28 and TRBJ1-5): DVKVTQSSRYLVKRTGEKVFLECVQDMDHENMFWYRQDPGLGLRLIYFSYDVKMKEKGDIPEGYSVSREKKERFSLILESASTNQTSMYLCASSYGGNSQPQHFGDGTRLSIL.

This clonotype has just a few counts. This chain joins TRBV30 and TRBJ1-1; a possible D gene is TRBD1 (5 bases). The V end lost 1 base, the J end lost 0 bases, and 12 bases lay between the germline ends. Germline CDR1 GTSNPN, CDR2 SVGIG (reference sequence). The CDR3 has 15 amino acids. This CDR3 reads CAWSEEGFMNTEAFF. CDR3 bases: TGTGCCTGGAGTGAGGAGGGGTTCATGAACACTGAAGCTTTCTTT.

The table lists this clonotype with many counts. The rearrangement links TRBV9 to TRBJ1-2; D is unresolved. The length of the CDR3 is 14 residues. The germline V gene has CDR1 SGDLS and CDR2 YYNGEE. V lost 0 bases, J lost 2 bases, and 8 bases lay in between. The CDR3: CASSVVPVNYGYTF. The CDR3 nucleotides read TGTGCCAGCAGCGTAGTCCCGGTGAACTATGGCTACACCTTC.

This clonotype was found many times. The chain couples TRBV7-9 to TRBJ1-1, with D possibly being TRBD1 (5 bases). CDR3 length: 13 amino acids. Germline loops: CDR1 SEHNR, CDR2 FQNEAQ (reference sequence). V lost 5 bases to trimming and J lost 5 bases, with 12 bases between them. The CDR3 DNA follows: TGTGCCAGCAGCAGACGACAGAATACTGAAGCTTTCTTT. Its translation is CASSRRQNTEAFF.